The source of this TCR beta chain is a study of T cell changes during pregnancy in multiple sclerosis. Between the trimmed V and J ends, which lost 5 bases and 0 bases, there was a span of 6 bases. The CDR3 is made up of 13 amino acids. Germline V CDR1 and CDR2: MRHNA, SNTAGT. Generated by immunoSEQ multiplex PCR, the TCRdb table keeps only in-frame clones and is missing some. Of around 44,000 clones in the sample, 80% to 95% were seen once. This clonotype was sampled from a female donor with multiple sclerosis, enrolled in a pregnancy study. The chain has TRBV6-4 and TRBJ2-3; a weak D match, TRBD2 (6 bases). The sample consisted of peripheral blood. The CDR3 DNA is TGTGCCAGCAGTAGCGGGAGCACAGATACGCAGTATTTT. Encoded protein: CASSSGSTDTQYF.